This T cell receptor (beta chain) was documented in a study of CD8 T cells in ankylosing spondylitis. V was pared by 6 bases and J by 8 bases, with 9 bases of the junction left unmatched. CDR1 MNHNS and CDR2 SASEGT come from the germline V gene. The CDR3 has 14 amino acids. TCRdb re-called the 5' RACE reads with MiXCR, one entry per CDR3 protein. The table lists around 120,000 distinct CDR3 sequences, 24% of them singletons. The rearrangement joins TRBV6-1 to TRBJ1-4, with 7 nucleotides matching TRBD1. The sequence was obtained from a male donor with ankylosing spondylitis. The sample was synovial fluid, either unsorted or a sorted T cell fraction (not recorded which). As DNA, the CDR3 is TGTGCCAGCAGAGAGGACAGGTTTCACGAAAAACTGTTTTTT. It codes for CASREDRFHEKLFF.